This T cell receptor (beta chain) stems from a study of control samples from healthy donors and cancer patients. CDR1 is MNHEY and CDR2 is SVGEGT in the germline V gene. The CDR3 spans 12 residues. The ends were cut back, 0 bases at V and 8 bases at J, with 8 bases in the middle. TCRdb's copy holds only in-frame clones and misses some; the assay was immunoSEQ multiplex PCR. Of 100,000 to 150,000 clones listed, approximately 91% are singletons. The chain joins TRBV6-2 or TRBV6-3 to TRBJ2-7, with D unresolved. This receptor was obtained from a man aged 50-59 years in good health. The sequencing sample was made of blood. The CDR3 protein is CASSYSSSQQYF. The CDR3 DNA sequence: TGTGCCAGCAGTTACTCAAGCAGCCAGCAGTACTTC.